The present T cell receptor beta chain was sequenced within a study of blood T cell repertoires in COVID-19. About the research overall: Acute and convalescent COVID-19 samples came from the United States, Italy and Spain. PBMCs, B-cell-depleted T cells, or T cells provided the cDNA or gDNA that made up the material.

As handled by the study authors: Reference gene primer amplification yielded estimated nucleated cell counts. TCRdb's copy holds only in-frame clones and misses some; the assay was immunoSEQ multiplex PCR. The V and J calls and clone size are taken from that table; D and trimming were inferred from the DNA. The sample includes tens of thousands of clones, roughly 90% of them seen just once. Trimming cost V 0 bases and J 5 bases; bases outside gene matches: 14. Germline V CDR1 and CDR2: SGHRS, YFSETQ. The CDR3 loop spans 18 amino acids. V usage is TRBV5-1 and J usage is TRBJ1-1, with 9 nucleotides matching TRBD1. Sample: peripheral blood. The sequence came from a woman in her forties or fifties with active or convalescent COVID-19. This CDR3 reads CASSLAPGTGMVWTEAFF. DNA for the CDR3: TGCGCCAGCAGCTTGGCCCCCGGGACAGGGATGGTTTGGACTGAAGCTTTCTTT.